The clone carrying this TCR beta chain was found a few times. This CDR3 comprises 14 residues. Trimming removed 3 bases from V and 6 bases from J, with 13 bases in between. The germline V gene has CDR1 SGHNT and CDR2 YYREEE (reference sequence). The sample originates from a study of T cell changes during pregnancy in multiple sclerosis. Profiling relied on immunoSEQ multiplex PCR, and the TCRdb table lists in-frame clones only, not all of them. The table lists approximately 46,000 clones, 75% to 95% of them singletons. The receptor was derived from a female donor with multiple sclerosis, enrolled in a pregnancy study. The rearrangement uses TRBV5-4 and TRBJ2-1; a possible D gene is TRBD2 (6 bases). The sequencing used CD8+ T cells from peripheral blood mononuclear cells, collected in the second trimester of pregnancy. Here the CDR3 reads CASSWWRGANEQFF. Written as DNA, the CDR3 is TGTGCCAGCAGCTGGTGGAGGGGCGCCAATGAGCAGTTCTTC. Looking up the rest from reference TRBV5-4 and TRBJ2-1 gives the full variable domain: ETGVTQSPTHLIKTRGQQVTLRCSSQSGHNTVSWYQQALGQGPQFIFQYYREEENGRGNFPPRFSGLQFPNYSSELNVNALELDDSALYLCASSWWRGANEQFFGPGTRLTVL.